One and the same sample provided the 23 T cell receptor beta chains below, sequenced in a study of cytomegalovirus exposure and HLA in healthy donors. Method: immunoSEQ multiplex PCR; TCRdb's copy keeps in-frame clones and lacks some. The sample lists about 56,000 clones, 90% to 95% occurring once. The sequencing input was PBMCs. The receptors come from a man younger than 35 in good health and CMV-seronegative.

The genes are TRBV7-3 and TRBJ2-5; 13 bases are a match to TRBD2. In germline, CDR1 is SGHTA, CDR2 FQGTGA. V lost 5 bases, J lost 5 bases, and 8 bases stayed unmatched. This CDR3 has 16 amino acids. CDR3 in DNA: TGTGCCAGCAGCCCAAGGACTAGCGGGAGTGCGGAGACCCAGTACTTC. Residues: CASSPRTSGSAETQYF.

The chain carries TRBV14 and TRBJ2-7; no clear D. Trimming removed 0 bases from V and 2 bases from J, with 2 bases in between. This CDR3 has 12 residues. Germline CDR1 and CDR2: SGHDN and FVKESK. The CDR3 region has the DNA TGTGCCAGCAGCCAAGACACCTACGAGCAGTACTTC. It translates to CASSQDTYEQYF.

The chain carries TRBV4-1 and TRBJ2-2; maybe TRBD1 (5 bases). Germline lookup yields CDR1 MGHRA and CDR2 YSYEKL. V lost 3 bases, J lost 0 bases, and 8 bases lay in between. CDR3 size: 15 residues. CDR3 nucleotide sequence: TGCGCCAGCAGCCATAGACAGACGAACACCGGGGAGCTGTTTTTT. Translating gives CASSHRQTNTGELFF.

The chain links TRBV7-8 to TRBJ1-5; a weak D match, TRBD1 (6 bases). CDR3 length equals 17 residues. The V gene's germline CDR1 is SGHVS and CDR2 FQNEAQ. V lost 6 bases and J lost 6, with 24 bases in between. The CDR3 DNA is TGTGCCAGCAGTTCCGACAGGATAGGAGGACTGGGTCAGCCCCAGCATTTT. Its translation is CASSSDRIGGLGQPQHF.

The J gene is TRBJ2-3, the V gene TRBV6-5; TRBD2 agrees at 8 bases. CDR1 is MNHEY and CDR2 is SVGAGI in the germline V gene. The CDR3 spans 16 residues. The V gene end was trimmed by 0 bases and the J gene end by 2 bases; junction bases not matched to a gene: 4. CDR3 nucleotides: TGTGCCAGCAGTTACTCCGGTAGCGGGGCCACAGATACGCAGTATTTT. Translation gives CASSYSGSGATDTQYF.

The chain has TRBV11-2 and TRBJ2-1; D is possibly TRBD1 (5 bases). The CDR3 contains 15 residues. The germline V gene has CDR1 SGHAT and CDR2 FQNNGV. V lost 4 bases and J lost 8, with 18 bases in between. CDR3 coding DNA: TGTGCCAGCAGCTCGGCTGGGAAGACAGATCATGAGCAGTTCTTC. Translating it yields CASSSAGKTDHEQFF.

The chain is built from TRBV28 and TRBJ2-4, with a weak D call TRBD1 (6 bases). V lost 6 bases and J 8 bases, leaving 17 bases between the germline ends. This CDR3 has 14 residues. Germline V gene lookup returns CDR1 MDHEN and CDR2 SYDVKM. The CDR3 DNA is TGTGCCAGCAGCGATACAGGGATGTCAGACATTCAGTACTTC. Protein product: CASSDTGMSDIQYF.

This clone was seen only once. V gene TRBV4-1 combines with J gene TRBJ2-7, with 7 positions matching TRBD1. Per germline, CDR1 MGHRA and CDR2 YSYEKL. This CDR3 is built from 16 residues. V dropped 0 bases and J dropped 3; count of bases not matched to a gene: 8. The CDR3: CASSQDSTGVSYEQYF. In nucleotides, the CDR3 is TGCGCCAGCAGCCAAGATTCCACAGGGGTAAGCTACGAGCAGTACTTC.

This clone occurred a few times. The rearrangement links TRBV27 to TRBJ2-7; 9 bases agree with TRBD2. CDR1 is MNHEY and CDR2 is SMNVEV in the germline V gene (reference sequence). After removal of 4 bases from V and 7 bases from J, the junction contained 2 bases not matched to a gene. This CDR3 is built from 12 residues. CDR3 sequence reads: CASSSAGGEQYF. CDR3 bases: TGTGCCAGCAGTTCCGCGGGAGGGGAGCAGTACTTC.

The rearrangement joins TRBV11-2 to TRBJ2-1; 8 nucleotides align to TRBD2. The trim removed 3 bases at V and 2 bases at J, leaving 6 bases unmatched. Germline V gives CDR1 SGHAT, CDR2 FQNNGV. The CDR3 totals 16 residues. Here the CDR3 DNA reads TGTGCCAGCAGCTTCACTAGCGGACCCACCTACAATGAGCAGTTCTTC. Protein: CASSFTSGPTYNEQFF. Drawing the rest from reference TRBV11-2 and TRBJ2-1, the complete variable domain is EAGVAQSPRYKIIEKRQSVAFWCNPISGHATLYWYQQILGQGPKLLIQFQNNGVVDDSQLPKDRFSAERLKGVDSTLKIQPAKLEDSAVYLCASSFTSGPTYNEQFFGPGTRLTVL.

The sample holds a few counts of this clone. The chain is built from TRBV19 and TRBJ2-3; D gene unclear. Germline lookup yields CDR1 LNHDA and CDR2 SQIVND (reference sequence). V dropped 6 bases and J dropped 2 bases, with 3 bases sitting between them. CDR3 length: 11 residues. CDR3 nucleotides: TGTGCCAGTAGCCACACAGATACGCAGTATTTT. It is translated as CASSHTDTQYF.

This chain links TRBV30 with TRBJ1-4; 8 bases align to TRBD1. The CDR3 covers 14 residues. Germline trimming cut 3 bases from V and 8 bases from J; bases unmatched to any gene: 8. Per germline, CDR1 GTSNPN and CDR2 SVGIG (reference sequence). CDR3 coding DNA: TGTGCCTGGAGCGTTCAGGGGGCTGGGGAAAAACTGTTTTTT. This gives the protein CAWSVQGAGEKLFF.

V gene TRBV28 combines with J gene TRBJ2-1, with 14 bases identical to TRBD2. The length of the CDR3 is 19 residues. J was trimmed by 8 bases and V by 4 bases; bases with no gene match: 16. Per the germline V gene, CDR1 is MDHEN and CDR2 is SYDVKM. The CDR3 is CASSSPPSGTSGSVDEQFF. CDR3 nucleotides: TGTGCCAGCAGTTCGCCCCCTTCCGGGACTAGCGGGAGTGTCGATGAGCAGTTCTTC.

The V and J genes are TRBV14 and TRBJ2-5, with 7 positions matching TRBD2. Germline V lookup: CDR1 SGHDN, CDR2 FVKESK. V lost 0 bases to trimming and J lost 4 bases; unmatched junction nucleotides: 8. There are 16 residues in the CDR3. DNA for the CDR3: TGTGCCAGCAGCCAAGATGGGAGGGCTAGCGGAGAGACCCAGTACTTC. This encodes CASSQDGRASGETQYF.

This clone was seen a handful of times. This chain joins TRBV6-1 and TRBJ1-5; D possibly corresponds to TRBD1 (5 bases). This CDR3 region has 15 residues. V shed 4 bases and J shed 3 bases, with 13 bases lying between them. From germline, CDR1 is MNHNS and CDR2 SASEGT. The CDR3 loop is CASSVGQGFNQPQHF. The CDR3 nucleotides are TGTGCCAGCAGTGTTGGTCAGGGCTTCAATCAGCCCCAGCATTTT.

V and J are TRBV9 and TRBJ2-3, with TRBD2 matching 11 bases. This CDR3 comprises 17 residues. The J segment lost 0 bases and the V segment lost 4 bases, leaving 7 bases of the junction unmatched. Germline V gene sequence: CDR1 SGDLS, CDR2 YYNGEE. The CDR3 loop is CASSPRLAGLSTDTQYF. DNA for the CDR3: TGTGCCAGCAGCCCGCGACTAGCGGGGCTGAGCACAGATACGCAGTATTTT.

The chain uses TRBV9 and TRBJ2-1; D remains unclear. Trimming removed 4 bases from V and 9 bases from J, with 17 bases in between. The CDR3 is 14 residues long. Germline V gene lookup returns CDR1 SGDLS and CDR2 YYNGEE. CDR3 DNA: TGTGCCAGCAGCCCCCAATTGGCCGTTGGTGAGCAGTTCTTC. Translation gives CASSPQLAVGEQFF.

DNA for the CDR3: TGTGCCAGCAGCTTAGCCGGGACAGAATACTACAATGAGCAGTTCTTC. Translated, it gives CASSLAGTEYYNEQFF. This chain connects TRBV7-6 to TRBJ2-1; 7 nucleotides match TRBD1. The ends lost 0 bases at V and 3 bases at J; junction bases unmatched: 5. In germline, CDR1 is SGHVS, CDR2 FNYEAQ. CDR3 length: 16 residues.

V usage is TRBV18 and J usage is TRBJ2-3; no clear D. The CDR3 spans 17 residues. CDR1 and CDR2 from the germline V gene are KGHSH and LQKENI. The ends were cut back, 4 bases at V and 2 bases at J, with 19 bases in the middle. CDR3 amino acids: CASSRWLSADDTDTQYF. CDR3 nucleotide sequence: TGTGCCAGCTCACGCTGGCTCTCGGCGGATGACACAGATACGCAGTATTTT. The whole variable domain, remainder taken from reference TRBV18 and TRBJ2-3, is NAGVMQNPRHLVRRRGQEARLRCSPMKGHSHVYWYRQLPEEGLKFMVYLQKENIIDESGMPKERFSAEFPKEGPSILRIQQVVRGDSAAYFCASSRWLSADDTDTQYFGPGTRLTVL.

The CDR3 bases are TGTGCCAGCAGCGATTGGAAGGGGCCCCAAGAGACCCAGTACTTC. Translated, it gives CASSDWKGPQETQYF. The chain uses TRBV11-2 and TRBJ2-5, with D perhaps TRBD1 (5 bases). In germline, CDR1 is SGHAT, CDR2 FQNNGV. Deletions cut 5 bases from V and 1 base from J, with 14 bases between. The CDR3 spans 15 residues.

The table lists this clone with a few counts. The junction differs from germline at one of its ends, possibly a read error. The V call is TRBV7-2, the J call TRBJ1-1; D is undetermined. Germline V gene data show CDR1 as SGHTA and CDR2 as FQGNSA. The CDR3 totals 8 residues. DNA for the CDR3: TGTGCCAGCAGCCCGGGTCTCTTT. Encoded protein: CASSPGLF.

Only one count was recorded for this clone. The chain is built from TRBV4-3 and TRBJ2-6; 7 nucleotides line up with TRBD2. This CDR3 contains 16 residues. CDR1 and CDR2 from the germline V gene are LGHNA and YSLEER. Unmatched junction bases numbered 2, after V lost 3 bases and J lost 0 bases. The CDR3 reads CASSQGGGSGANVLTF. In DNA form, the CDR3 reads TGCGCCAGCAGCCAGGGGGGGGGCTCTGGGGCCAACGTCCTGACTTTC.

The chain is built from TRBV5-1 and TRBJ2-5; 9 nucleotides agree with TRBD1. This CDR3 contains 15 residues. The V gene end was trimmed by 1 base and the J gene end by 4 bases; junction bases not matched to a gene: 5. Looked up from germline, CDR1 is SGHRS and CDR2 is YFSETQ. The CDR3: CASSLSGTGLETQYF. The CDR3 DNA is TGCGCCAGCAGCTTGAGCGGGACAGGGCTAGAGACCCAGTACTTC.